Given below is one T cell receptor (beta chain) in context. Antigen unknown. This entry is derived from a study of blood T cells in healthy people across ages. The use of a sample-barcoded 5' primer and a J-beta primer mix characterized a second PCR of about 6 to 12 cycles. All cDNA molecules were each tagged by a template-switch adaptor with 12 random nucleotides. TCRdb redid the calling of the 5' RACE reads with MiXCR, one entry per CDR3 protein. The repertoire holds some 850,000 distinct CDR3 sequences, with about a quarter as singletons. V was clipped by 0 bases and J by 9 bases, with 13 bases between them. This CDR3 is built from 14 residues. Looked up from germline, CDR1 is SGHNT and CDR2 is YYREEE (reference sequence). General study points: Leaving the PBMCs unsorted stopped any conclusive comparison of naive versus antigen-experienced cells.

Peripheral blood samples of 9 to 10 milliliters were drawn from each donor. In addition, the sample was reused for a study of T cells of mothers and their children. That report adds: It was related mother-child pairs that showed slightly higher overlap than unrelated pairs, without reaching significance.

This receptor was obtained from a boy between 5 and 17 years old in good health. J is TRBJ1-3 and V is TRBV5-4; no reliable D call. The sequenced sample consisted of blood. The chain's CDR3 is CASSLGPDDRTIYF. CDR3 DNA sequence: TGTGCCAGCAGCTTGGGTCCGGACGATCGCACCATATATTTT.